These 26 T cell receptor beta chains were sequenced from one sample in a study of blood T cell repertoires in COVID-19. The protocol was immunoSEQ multiplex PCR, while the TCRdb copy is restricted to in-frame clones and leaves out a portion. The table lists fewer than 70,000 clones, 65% to 90% of them singletons. Sequenced sample: peripheral blood. The receptors come from a woman in her sixties or seventies with acute or convalescent COVID-19.

CDR3 residues: CASSEVGSSYNSPLHF. The CDR3 coding sequence is TGTGCCAGCAGTGAAGTGGGCAGCTCCTATAATTCACCCCTCCACTTT. This sequence joins TRBV6-1 and TRBJ1-6; the D is unclear. The CDR3 sequence is 16 residues long. With 1 base removed from V and 0 bases from J, the gap between germline ends came to 7 bases. The germline CDR1 and CDR2 sequences are MNHNS and SASEGT.

This clone was counted once. V is TRBV5-8 and J is TRBJ1-5; weak D call: TRBD1 (5 bases). In germline, CDR1 is SGHTS, CDR2 YDEGEE. V lost 4 bases to trimming and J lost 0 bases, with 11 bases between them. This CDR3 is 15 amino acids long. The CDR3 sequence is CASSRGFYSNQPQHF. CDR3 sequence (DNA): TGTGCCAGCAGCCGGGGGTTTTATAGCAATCAGCCCCAGCATTTT. Combining the CDR3 with reference TRBV5-8 and TRBJ1-5 gives the whole variable domain EAGVTQSPTHLIKTRGQQATLRCSPISGHTSVYWYQQALGLGLQFLLWYDEGEERNRGNFPPRFSGRQFPNYSSELNVNALELEDSALYLCASSRGFYSNQPQHFGDGTRLSIL.

The chain joins TRBV18 to TRBJ2-3, with D possibly matching TRBD2 (6 bases). CDR1 is KGHSH, CDR2 LQKENI, per germline. V was trimmed by 0 bases and J by 4 bases, leaving 14 bases between them. The CDR3 runs to 16 residues. In DNA, the CDR3 is TGTGCCAGCTCACCACCTTCCGCGGGGATCGCAGATACGCAGTATTTT. Amino acids: CASSPPSAGIADTQYF.

The rearrangement joins TRBV3-1 (or the pseudogene TRBV3-2) to TRBJ1-6; tentatively, D is TRBD1 (5 bases). In germline, CDR1 is LGHDT, CDR2 YNNKEL (reference sequence). V was trimmed by 0 bases and J by 4 bases, leaving 7 bases between them. The CDR3 has 15 amino acids. The CDR3 nucleotides are TGTGCCAGCAGCCAAGATGACAGTTATAATTCACCCCTCCACTTT. Translated, it gives CASSQDDSYNSPLHF.

The V and J genes are TRBV10-3 and TRBJ1-3, with D tentatively TRBD1 (6 bases). V lost 5 bases, J lost 2 bases, and 13 bases lay in between. CDR1 is ENHRY, CDR2 SYGVKD, per germline. This CDR3 region has 15 residues. In DNA, the CDR3 is TGTGCCATCAGTTTCCAGGGGCTGGCTGGAAACACCATATATTTT. Its translation: CAISFQGLAGNTIYF.

This clone appeared a few times. The rearrangement uses TRBV18 and TRBJ1-2, with TRBD1 matching over 7 bases. Germline V gene data show CDR1 as KGHSH and CDR2 as LQKENI. The J segment lost 1 base and the V segment lost 3 bases, leaving 5 bases of the junction unmatched. The CDR3 length is 15 residues. The CDR3 DNA reads as TGTGCCAGCTCACCCGATGGACAGGTTAACTATGGCTACACCTTC. It codes for CASSPDGQVNYGYTF.

This clone has only one observation. The rearrangement uses TRBV28 and TRBJ1-2; TRBD1 matches at 8 bases. Trimming cost V 5 bases and J 8 bases; bases outside gene matches: 4. Germline V gene lookup returns CDR1 MDHEN and CDR2 SYDVKM. The CDR3 extends over 12 amino acids. In nucleotides, the CDR3 is TGTGCCAGCAGTCTGGGGACAGGCGGCTACACCTTC. This encodes CASSLGTGGYTF.

The rearrangement joins TRBV7-3 to TRBJ2-5; D is unclear. From germline, CDR1 is SGHTA and CDR2 FQGTGA. V lost 5 bases and J lost 3, with 10 bases in between. The CDR3 consists of 13 residues. CDR3 in amino acids: CASSTASEETQYF. CDR3 sequence (DNA): TGTGCCAGCAGCACTGCCTCGGAAGAGACCCAGTACTTC.

The chain employs TRBV5-1 and TRBJ2-3, with D uncertain. Germline CDR1 SGHRS, CDR2 YFSETQ. V was pared by 0 bases and J by 5 bases, with 10 bases between. CDR3 size: 14 residues. As DNA, the CDR3 is TGCGCCAGCAGCTTGGGGGCCTATGGAGATACGCAGTATTTT. This codes for CASSLGAYGDTQYF.

The chain uses TRBV4-2 and TRBJ2-6, with D unclear. Trimming stripped 0 bases from V and 0 bases from J, with 12 bases between. Looked up from germline, CDR1 is LGHNA and CDR2 is YNFKEQ. The CDR3 runs to 18 residues. In DNA form, the CDR3 reads TGTGCCAGCAGCCAAGATGGGCAGGCCTACTCTGGGGCCAACGTCCTGACTTTC. As protein: CASSQDGQAYSGANVLTF.

The V call is TRBV20-1, the J call TRBJ2-3, with 12 positions matching TRBD2. CDR3 size: 16 residues. The germline CDR1 and CDR2 sequences are DFQATT and SNEGSKA (reference sequence). Trimming took 3 bases from V and 3 from J; bases not matched to a gene: 7. DNA for the CDR3: TGCAGTGCTAGTTTACTAGCGGGGGGATTGACAGATACGCAGTATTTT. Its protein is CSASLLAGGLTDTQYF.

The V and J genes are TRBV6-5 and TRBJ1-3, with 7 bases aligning to TRBD1. CDR1 and CDR2 from the germline V gene are MNHEY and SVGAGI. This CDR3 is 15 amino acids long. V was pared by 5 bases and J by 4 bases, with 8 bases of the junction left unmatched. The CDR3 DNA sequence: TGTGCCAGCAGTCCCGACAGGGTGAAAGGAAACACCATATATTTT. It translates to CASSPDRVKGNTIYF.

The CDR3 DNA reads TGTGCCAGCAGCGGAGGGACGCGGGGGGTGGAGCAGTTCTTC. It translates to CASSGGTRGVEQFF. V and J are TRBV9 and TRBJ2-1, with 8 nucleotides matching TRBD2. This CDR3 spans 14 amino acids. Germline V CDR1 and CDR2: SGDLS, YYNGEE. The junction had 9 bases not matched to a gene; V was cut back by 3 bases and J by 10 bases. The full variable domain, in which reference TRBV9 and TRBJ2-1 provide the parts outside the CDR3, is DSGVTQTPKHLITATGQRVTLRCSPRSGDLSVYWYQQSLDQGLQFLIQYYNGEERAKGNILERFSAQQFPDLHSELNLSSLELGDSALYFCASSGGTRGVEQFFGPGTRLTVL.

This chain connects TRBV6-2 or TRBV6-3 to TRBJ1-5; maybe TRBD1 (5 bases). Germline V CDR1 and CDR2: MNHEY, SVGEGT. V was shortened by 1 base and J by 0 bases, with 10 bases between the two germline ends. This CDR3 is built from 16 residues. DNA for the CDR3: TGTGCCAGCAGTTACTTAGGGGCACTTAGCAATCAGCCCCAGCATTTT. Translation gives CASSYLGALSNQPQHF.

This clone was detected once. V usage is TRBV6-2 or TRBV6-3 and J usage is TRBJ2-2; no firm D call. Trimming stripped 4 bases from V and 7 bases from J, with 19 bases between. Germline V gene sequence: CDR1 MNHEY, CDR2 SVGEGT. The CDR3 loop spans 16 amino acids. The CDR3 nucleotides read TGTGCCAGCAGTTTTCGGCCCGGTGGCGGAAGCGGGGAGCTGTTTTTT. The encoded protein is CASSFRPGGGSGELFF.

J is TRBJ1-6 and V is TRBV7-9; D is possibly TRBD1 (5 bases). The V gene lost 1 base and the J gene lost 5 bases, with 12 bases spanning the gap. The CDR3 extends over 16 amino acids. The germline gives CDR1 SEHNR, CDR2 FQNEAQ (reference sequence). In DNA, the CDR3 is TGTGCCAGCAGCTTAGGGCGGGGCGCGGATAATTCACCCCTCCACTTT. Translating gives CASSLGRGADNSPLHF.

This chain connects TRBV6-5 to TRBJ1-2; 8 bases agree with TRBD1. The J segment lost 14 bases and the V segment lost 6 bases, leaving 14 bases of the junction unmatched. Germline V gene lookup returns CDR1 MNHEY and CDR2 SVGAGI. The CDR3 is made up of 13 amino acids. The CDR3 protein is CASRRDPGQGRTF. Here the CDR3 DNA reads TGTGCCAGCAGGCGAGATCCAGGACAGGGTAGAACCTTC.

A remark on this clone: The identical CDR3 is also encoded by other nucleotide sequences in the sample. V is TRBV7-2 and J is TRBJ1-1; D is undetermined. CDR3 length: 11 residues. Between the trimmed V and J ends, which lost 2 bases and 8 bases, there was a span of 6 bases. Looked up from germline, CDR1 is SGHTA and CDR2 is FQGNSA. The CDR3 DNA follows: TGTGCCAGCAGCTTACGCAGGGAAGCTTTCTTT. The encoded protein is CASSLRREAFF. Together with reference TRBV7-2 and TRBJ1-1, the CDR3 gives the full variable domain: GAGVSQSPSNKVTEKGKDVELRCDPISGHTALYWYRQSLGQGLEFLIYFQGNSAPDKSGLPSDRFSAERTGGSVSTLTIQRTQQEDSAVYLCASSLRREAFFGQGTRLTVV.

This chain joins TRBV7-9 and TRBJ2-2; D is unresolved. The CDR3 runs to 13 residues. Per germline, CDR1 SEHNR and CDR2 FQNEAQ (reference sequence). With 5 bases removed from V and 7 bases from J, the gap between germline ends came to 11 bases. The CDR3 is CASSPLEVGELFF. The CDR3 DNA reads as TGTGCCAGCAGCCCCCTTGAGGTCGGGGAGCTGTTTTTT.

This chain uses TRBV7-2 with TRBJ1-3, with D tentatively TRBD1 (5 bases). CDR1 SGHTA and CDR2 FQGNSA come from the germline V gene. V was shortened by 5 bases and J by 5 bases, with 13 bases between the two germline ends. The CDR3 has 14 amino acids. CDR3 sequence (DNA): TGTGCCAGCAGCATAGGGGAGAGAAGAAACACCATATATTTT. It is translated as CASSIGERRNTIYF.

V usage is TRBV5-1 and J usage is TRBJ1-4, with a weak D call TRBD1 (5 bases). The V gene's germline CDR1 is SGHRS and CDR2 YFSETQ. The CDR3 extends over 15 amino acids. Between the trimmed V and J ends, which lost 1 base and 4 bases, there was a span of 11 bases. CDR3 protein: CASSLSGWGNEKLFF. CDR3 DNA sequence: TGCGCCAGCAGCTTGTCAGGGTGGGGTAATGAAAAACTGTTTTTT.

DNA of the CDR3: TGTGCCAGCAGCTTAGGTCAGGTAAACACTGAAGCTTTCTTT. It specifies CASSLGQVNTEAFF. This chain connects TRBV7-9 to TRBJ1-1; the D is unclear. Germline V gene sequence: CDR1 SEHNR, CDR2 FQNEAQ (reference sequence). The V end was cut by 1 base, the J end by 2 bases, with 8 bases between. This CDR3 spans 14 amino acids.

The chain uses TRBV27 and TRBJ1-1; 7 nucleotides line up with TRBD1. Germline V gives CDR1 MNHEY, CDR2 SMNVEV (reference sequence). The CDR3 has 15 amino acids. The trim removed 6 bases at V and 2 bases at J, leaving 9 bases unmatched. As DNA, the CDR3 is TGTGCCAGCAGCCTCCTGGGGGACAGTAACACTGAAGCTTTCTTT. The encoded protein is CASSLLGDSNTEAFF.

The chain recombines TRBV11-2 with TRBJ2-5; 7 nucleotides agree with TRBD2. The CDR3 runs 15 residues. V was clipped by 5 bases and J by 5 bases; unmatched bases: 11. Germline V gene data show CDR1 as SGHAT and CDR2 as FQNNGV. CDR3 sequence (DNA): TGTGCCAGCAGCCTGGGGACTAAATACTGGGAGACCCAGTACTTC. Residues: CASSLGTKYWETQYF.

The chain uses TRBV11-2 and TRBJ2-5; 7 bases fit TRBD2. The V segment lost 1 base and the J segment 12 bases; nucleotides outside the gene matches: 8. The CDR3 covers 13 residues. Germline loops: CDR1 SGHAT, CDR2 FQNNGV. CDR3 nucleotide sequence: TGTGCCAGCAGCTTAGTCTTGGAGCGGGGAAAGTACTTC. Its protein product is CASSLVLERGKYF. The full variable domain, rest sourced from reference TRBV11-2 and TRBJ2-5, is EAGVAQSPRYKIIEKRQSVAFWCNPISGHATLYWYQQILGQGPKLLIQFQNNGVVDDSQLPKDRFSAERLKGVDSTLKIQPAKLEDSAVYLCASSLVLERGKYFGPGTRLLVL.

This sequence joins TRBV12-3 or TRBV12-4 and TRBJ1-1; D not certain. Trimming pared 2 bases from V and 6 bases from J, leaving 7 bases between. The CDR3 is 12 residues long. The CDR3 sequence is CASSLLAAEAFF. In DNA form, the CDR3 reads TGTGCCAGCAGTTTATTGGCGGCTGAAGCTTTCTTT.